This TCR beta chain is drawn from a study of blood T cell repertoires in COVID-19. The method was immunoSEQ multiplex PCR; TCRdb's version includes in-frame clones alone and lacks a portion of them. The table includes about 88,000 clones, 87% detected once. Germline V CDR1 and CDR2: SGHTA, FQGNSA. This CDR3 has 15 amino acids. V lost 6 bases and J 4 bases, leaving 16 bases between the germline ends. Source material: peripheral blood. The J gene is TRBJ2-1, the V gene TRBV7-2; D is undetermined. This TCR was sampled from a male donor with acute or convalescent COVID-19. The CDR3, as DNA: TGTGCCAGCAGAACAAGTTCGTCAAATTACAATGAGCAGTTCTTC. This sequence encodes CASRTSSSNYNEQFF.